The clone carrying this TCR beta chain was recorded at least ten times. Its antigen is not known. Volunteers at a blood bank in Maryland, USA, were the healthy controls. The unsorted libraries were prepared from 2 million PBMCs (stored at -80 C). This sample stems from a study of neurological immune-mediated disorders. The ends were cut back, 6 bases at V and 8 bases at J, with 16 bases in the middle. The CDR3 has 13 residues. Study findings and constraints: HTLV-1-associated myelopathy had the most TCR clonal expansion, while multiple sclerosis had the least, a level that fell below healthy controls.

The authors made cDNA by 5'RACE with 10-nucleotide random UMIs. TCRdb ran MiXCR on the 5' RACE reads and lists one entry per CDR3 protein. The sample carries around 28,000 distinct CDR3 sequences, 6.6% recorded once. The genes are TRBV12-3 or TRBV12-4 and TRBJ1-2, with D unclear. Sequencing was performed on PBMCs. The receptor's source is a woman between 50 and 59 years old in good health. The DNA of the CDR3 is TGTGCCAGCAGCCCCGGGAAACTAGGGGGCTACACCTTC. This sequence encodes CASSPGKLGGYTF.